A selection of T cell receptor beta chains follows, all from one sample in a study of PD-1 blockade in classical Hodgkin lymphoma. Produced via immunoSEQ multiplex PCR; TCRdb's table is partial and in-frame only. The sample includes tens of thousands of clones, roughly 82% of them seen just once. Here the sequenced sample was peripheral blood mononuclear cells (PBMCs), taken before the second cycle of nivolumab. These receptor sequences come from a human donor with classical Hodgkin lymphoma. CDR3s include the opening cysteine and the closing phenylalanine or tryptophan. A D gene is named only where the DNA matches it firmly. Clone size is given for some rows only: seen once, a few or many times, or a class if the clone is expanded.

cdr3_aa: CASSLNSGNEQFF
cdr3_nt: TGTGCCAGCAGTCTAAATTCCGGGAATGAGCAGTTCTTC
j_call: TRBJ2-1
d_call: .
v_call: TRBV7-9
clone_size: .

cdr3_aa: CASSLRQGNTEAFF
cdr3_nt: TGTGCCAGCAGCTTAAGACAGGGGAACACTGAAGCTTTCTTT
j_call: TRBJ1-1
d_call: TRBD1
v_call: TRBV7-9
clone_size: .

cdr3_aa: CASSPGKRAGGNTF
cdr3_nt: TGTGCCAGCAGCCCAGGGAAAAGAGCGGGGGGCAACACCTTC
j_call: TRBJ1-2
d_call: .
v_call: TRBV7-2
clone_size: .

cdr3_aa: CSVDWTVGYTF
cdr3_nt: TGCAGCGTTGATTGGACAGTTGGCTACACCTTC
j_call: TRBJ1-2
d_call: .
v_call: TRBV29-1
clone_size: .

cdr3_aa: CATSRDLGETGNTIYF
cdr3_nt: TGTGCCACCAGCAGAGACCTCGGGGAGACTGGAAACACCATATATTTT
j_call: TRBJ1-3
d_call: .
v_call: TRBV15
clone_size: .

cdr3_aa: CASSLSAGVGNTEAFF
cdr3_nt: TGTGCCAGCAGTTTATCTGCCGGGGTGGGGAACACTGAAGCTTTCTTT
j_call: TRBJ1-1
d_call: .
v_call: TRBV28
clone_size: .

cdr3_aa: CASSQDMRPDTGELFF
cdr3_nt: TGCGCCAGCAGCCAAGATATGCGGCCGGACACCGGGGAGCTGTTTTTT
j_call: TRBJ2-2
d_call: .
v_call: TRBV4-3
clone_size: .

cdr3_aa: CASSPQPGASYEQYF
cdr3_nt: TGTGCCAGCAGCCCTCAGCCCGGGGCCTCCTACGAGCAGTACTTC
j_call: TRBJ2-7
d_call: .
v_call: TRBV7-2
clone_size: .

cdr3_aa: CASSPPADGNTEAFF
cdr3_nt: TGTGCCAGCAGCCCCCCCGCCGACGGGAACACTGAAGCTTTCTTT
j_call: TRBJ1-1
d_call: .
v_call: TRBV6-5
clone_size: .

cdr3_aa: CASSQKLGSTGQYF
cdr3_nt: TGCGCCAGCAGCCAAAAGCTGGGTTCCACGGGGCAGTATTTT
j_call: TRBJ2-3
d_call: .
v_call: TRBV4-3
clone_size: .

cdr3_aa: CASSSWTRIKNIQYF
cdr3_nt: TGTGCCAGCAGCTCTTGGACACGGATTAAAAACATTCAGTACTTC
j_call: TRBJ2-4
d_call: .
v_call: TRBV5-6
clone_size: few

cdr3_aa: CASSDLGQGIHNEQFF
cdr3_nt: TGTGCCAGCAGTGATCTGGGACAGGGGATACACAATGAGCAGTTCTTC
j_call: TRBJ2-1
d_call: TRBD1
v_call: TRBV2
clone_size: .

cdr3_aa: CASGRNSGELFF
cdr3_nt: TGTGCCAGCGGGCGGAACAGCGGGGAGCTGTTTTTT
j_call: TRBJ2-2
d_call: .
v_call: TRBV7-3
clone_size: .

cdr3_aa: CASSPSRGVGGYTF
cdr3_nt: TGCGCCAGCAGCCCCAGCAGGGGGGTCGGGGGCTACACCTTC
j_call: TRBJ1-2
d_call: TRBD1
v_call: TRBV4-1
clone_size: .

cdr3_aa: CASEEEGLQHF
cdr3_nt: TGTGCCAGCGAGGAGGAGGGTCTCCAGCATTTT
j_call: TRBJ1-5
d_call: .
v_call: TRBV7-6
clone_size: .

cdr3_aa: CASILRGNQPQHF
cdr3_nt: TGTGCCAGCATCCTAAGGGGCAATCAGCCCCAGCATTTT
j_call: TRBJ1-5
d_call: .
v_call: TRBV6-6
clone_size: .

cdr3_aa: CASIPDPSPDTQYF
cdr3_nt: TGTGCCAGCATACCCGATCCATCCCCAGATACGCAGTATTTT
j_call: TRBJ2-3
d_call: .
v_call: TRBV6-1
clone_size: .

cdr3_aa: CASSPAGFGYGYTF
cdr3_nt: TGCGCCAGCAGCCCTGCAGGGTTCGGCTATGGCTACACCTTC
j_call: TRBJ1-2
d_call: .
v_call: TRBV4-1
clone_size: .

cdr3_aa: CATARGQYNQPQHF
cdr3_nt: TGTGCCACCGCACGGGGACAGTACAATCAGCCCCAGCATTTT
j_call: TRBJ1-5
d_call: TRBD1
v_call: TRBV27
clone_size: .

cdr3_aa: CASSTFQWGGANVLTF
cdr3_nt: TGTGCCAGTAGTACGTTCCAGTGGGGTGGGGCCAACGTCCTGACTTTC
j_call: TRBJ2-6
d_call: .
v_call: TRBV19
clone_size: once

cdr3_aa: CASSYRVYNEQFF
cdr3_nt: TGTGCCAGCAGTTATAGGGTCTACAATGAGCAGTTCTTC
j_call: TRBJ2-1
d_call: .
v_call: TRBV27
clone_size: once

cdr3_aa: CASSPSTGYQPQHF
cdr3_nt: TGTGCCAGCAGCCCTTCGACAGGGTATCAGCCCCAGCATTTT
j_call: TRBJ1-5
d_call: TRBD1
v_call: TRBV7-2
clone_size: .

cdr3_aa: CASSSGGGAYEQFF
cdr3_nt: TGTGCCAGTAGTTCTGGCGGGGGGGCCTATGAGCAGTTCTTC
j_call: TRBJ2-1
d_call: TRBD2
v_call: TRBV19
clone_size: .

cdr3_aa: CASSRGGTIYF
cdr3_nt: TGTGCCAGCAGCCGAGGGGGTACCATATATTTT
j_call: TRBJ1-3
d_call: .
v_call: TRBV7-2
clone_size: .

cdr3_aa: CASSYIDRVRSPLHF
cdr3_nt: TGTGCCAGCAGTTATATTGACAGGGTGCGTTCACCCCTCCACTTT
j_call: TRBJ1-6
d_call: TRBD1
v_call: TRBV6-6
clone_size: .

cdr3_aa: CASSLAQRVSYNEQFF
cdr3_nt: TGTGCCAGCAGCTTAGCCCAGCGGGTGTCCTACAATGAGCAGTTCTTC
j_call: TRBJ2-1
d_call: .
v_call: TRBV7-9
clone_size: .

cdr3_aa: CASSSDGPNYGYTF
cdr3_nt: TGTGCCAGCAGTTCGGACGGACCTAACTATGGCTACACCTTC
j_call: TRBJ1-2
d_call: .
v_call: TRBV6-5
clone_size: .

cdr3_aa: CASRNTGGTDTQYF
cdr3_nt: TGTGCCAGCAGAAACACAGGGGGCACAGATACGCAGTATTTT
j_call: TRBJ2-3
d_call: TRBD1
v_call: TRBV7-2
clone_size: .

cdr3_aa: CSAATGGETQYF
cdr3_nt: TGCAGCGCCGCGACAGGAGGAGAGACCCAGTACTTC
j_call: TRBJ2-5
d_call: .
v_call: TRBV29-1
clone_size: .

cdr3_aa: CASSLASVEKLFF
cdr3_nt: TGTGCCAGCAGCTTAGCGTCGGTTGAAAAACTGTTTTTT
j_call: TRBJ1-4
d_call: .
v_call: TRBV7-9
clone_size: once

cdr3_aa: CASSASGGAPDTQYF
cdr3_nt: TGTGCCAGCAGTGCGAGCGGGGGGGCCCCAGATACGCAGTATTTT
j_call: TRBJ2-3
d_call: TRBD2
v_call: TRBV6-4
clone_size: .

cdr3_aa: CAISEPGLGGAYEQFF
cdr3_nt: TGTGCCATCAGTGAGCCAGGACTAGGGGGGGCTTATGAGCAGTTCTTC
j_call: TRBJ2-1
d_call: .
v_call: TRBV10-3
clone_size: .

cdr3_aa: CASSLEPQPYNSPLHF
cdr3_nt: TGTGCCAGCAGCTTAGAGCCGCAGCCCTATAATTCACCCCTCCACTTT
j_call: TRBJ1-6
d_call: .
v_call: TRBV11-2
clone_size: .

cdr3_aa: CASSQDVGADEQFF
cdr3_nt: TGCGCCAGCAGCCAAGATGTCGGGGCGGATGAGCAGTTCTTC
j_call: TRBJ2-1
d_call: .
v_call: TRBV4-3
clone_size: few

cdr3_aa: CAISESDYGTSYNEQFF
cdr3_nt: TGTGCCATCAGTGAGTCAGATTATGGGACCTCCTACAATGAGCAGTTCTTC
j_call: TRBJ2-1
d_call: .
v_call: TRBV10-3
clone_size: few

cdr3_aa: CASSPTGGQDTQYF
cdr3_nt: TGTGCCAGCAGCCCGACAGGGGGCCAAGATACGCAGTATTTT
j_call: TRBJ2-3
d_call: TRBD1
v_call: TRBV5-4
clone_size: .